The rows below give T cell receptor beta chains drawn from one sample of a study of T cell changes during pregnancy in multiple sclerosis. The table came from immunoSEQ multiplex PCR; TCRdb's copy has only in-frame clones and leaves some out. Here the sample spans approximately 63,000 clones, roughly 91% being singletons. This material consisted of peripheral blood, taken after pregnancy. All receptors come from a female donor in good health, enrolled as a control in a pregnancy study. Both conserved end residues are part of each CDR3. The order of the fields is clone size, D gene, V gene, J gene, CDR3 DNA, CDR3 protein. D genes are given only for firm matches. A row's size may be missing; if present it is once, few, many or a size class.

clone_size: NA; d_call: TRBD2; v_call: TRBV27; j_call: TRBJ2-4; cdr3_nt: TGTGCCAGCAGTTTATCTAGCGGGGGATTTCAGTACTTC; cdr3_aa: CASSLSSGGFQYF
clone_size: few; d_call: NA; v_call: TRBV19; j_call: TRBJ1-1; cdr3_nt: TGTGCCAGTAGTATAGACCGGGGTCAGAAAGCTTTCTTT; cdr3_aa: CASSIDRGQKAFF
clone_size: NA; d_call: NA; v_call: TRBV2; j_call: TRBJ1-4; cdr3_nt: TGTGCCAGCATCAGAGCGGCGGAAGGAAAACTGTTTTTT; cdr3_aa: CASIRAAEGKLFF
clone_size: NA; d_call: TRBD1; v_call: TRBV7-2; j_call: TRBJ1-6; cdr3_nt: TGTGCCAGCAGCTTAACCGGACAGGGAAGGAATTCACCCCTCCACTTT; cdr3_aa: CASSLTGQGRNSPLHF
clone_size: NA; d_call: TRBD1; v_call: TRBV9; j_call: TRBJ2-3; cdr3_nt: TGTGCCAGCAGCCCTTACCCGGGACAGGGTACAGATACGCAGTATTTT; cdr3_aa: CASSPYPGQGTDTQYF
clone_size: NA; d_call: NA; v_call: TRBV9; j_call: TRBJ2-1; cdr3_nt: TGTGCCAGCAGCGTAAGGCAGGGACTTACGAACAATGAGCAGTTCTTC; cdr3_aa: CASSVRQGLTNNEQFF
clone_size: NA; d_call: NA; v_call: TRBV30; j_call: TRBJ1-2; cdr3_nt: TGTGCCTGGAGTCCCGGGACATACGTCTATGGCTACACCTTC; cdr3_aa: CAWSPGTYVYGYTF
clone_size: NA; d_call: TRBD1; v_call: TRBV30; j_call: TRBJ1-2; cdr3_nt: TGTGCCTGGAGCCGGACAGGGCGAAACTATGGCTACACCTTC; cdr3_aa: CAWSRTGRNYGYTF
clone_size: NA; d_call: TRBD1; v_call: TRBV5-6; j_call: TRBJ1-1; cdr3_nt: TGTGCCAGCAGCTTGATCCGGGCCTTTAAGACAGGGGTGAACACTGAAGCTTTCTTT; cdr3_aa: CASSLIRAFKTGVNTEAFF
clone_size: NA; d_call: TRBD2; v_call: TRBV15; j_call: TRBJ2-3; cdr3_nt: TGTGCCACCAGCAGAGAAGGCCGGGGGGAAAGGGCAGATACGCAGTATTTT; cdr3_aa: CATSREGRGERADTQYF
clone_size: NA; d_call: NA; v_call: TRBV19; j_call: TRBJ1-6; cdr3_nt: TGTGCCAGTCGCGGGGAGGGGCGGATAGGTTCACCCCTCCACTTT; cdr3_aa: CASRGEGRIGSPLHF
clone_size: NA; d_call: TRBD2; v_call: TRBV7-2; j_call: TRBJ2-1; cdr3_nt: TGTGCCAGCAGCTTAGCGGGGGGGTACAATGAGCAGTTCTTC; cdr3_aa: CASSLAGGYNEQFF
clone_size: NA; d_call: NA; v_call: TRBV5-1; j_call: TRBJ2-5; cdr3_nt: TGCGCCAGCAGCCCGGCAAGGGTAGGGGCTGGGCGGGAGACCCAGTACTTC; cdr3_aa: CASSPARVGAGRETQYF
clone_size: NA; d_call: TRBD1; v_call: TRBV30; j_call: TRBJ1-2; cdr3_nt: TGTGCCTGGCGGGAGACAGGGAGGAAGAACTATGGCTACACCTTC; cdr3_aa: CAWRETGRKNYGYTF
clone_size: few; d_call: NA; v_call: TRBV19; j_call: TRBJ1-5; cdr3_nt: TGTGCCAGTACCTCATCGGGGGGGCCTAATCAGCCCCAGCATTTT; cdr3_aa: CASTSSGGPNQPQHF
clone_size: few; d_call: TRBD1; v_call: TRBV9; j_call: TRBJ1-1; cdr3_nt: TGTGCCAGCAGCCCCGGGACAGGGGCTCCAAAGGCTTTCTTT; cdr3_aa: CASSPGTGAPKAFF
clone_size: NA; d_call: NA; v_call: TRBV4-2; j_call: TRBJ1-2; cdr3_nt: TGTGCCAGCAGCCCGGGGGAGATTGATGGCTACACCTTC; cdr3_aa: CASSPGEIDGYTF
clone_size: NA; d_call: NA; v_call: TRBV6-5; j_call: TRBJ1-2; cdr3_nt: TGTGCCAGCAGTTACGGGCCCAGTGGCTACACCTTC; cdr3_aa: CASSYGPSGYTF
clone_size: NA; d_call: NA; v_call: TRBV29-1; j_call: TRBJ1-2; cdr3_nt: TGCAGCGTTGAATCCCTTACAGTATATGGCTACACCTTC; cdr3_aa: CSVESLTVYGYTF
clone_size: once; d_call: TRBD1; v_call: TRBV9; j_call: TRBJ1-1; cdr3_nt: TGTGCCAGCAGGGGGGAAGGAGCAGGGGGCGCGGACACTGAAGCTTTCTTT; cdr3_aa: CASRGEGAGGADTEAFF
clone_size: NA; d_call: TRBD1; v_call: TRBV4-1; j_call: TRBJ1-3; cdr3_nt: TGCGCCAGCAGCCAAGACGGACAGGGTATGGGAAACACCATATATTTT; cdr3_aa: CASSQDGQGMGNTIYF
clone_size: NA; d_call: TRBD1; v_call: TRBV7-8; j_call: TRBJ2-2; cdr3_nt: TGTGCCAGCAGCCCCCGAAGGGGGCGGACCGGGGAGCTGTTTTTT; cdr3_aa: CASSPRRGRTGELFF
clone_size: NA; d_call: NA; v_call: TRBV19; j_call: TRBJ2-7; cdr3_nt: TGTGCCAGTAGTACTTTCGGGACAACTGACTCCTACGAGCAGTACTTC; cdr3_aa: CASSTFGTTDSYEQYF
clone_size: NA; d_call: NA; v_call: TRBV6-5; j_call: TRBJ1-2; cdr3_nt: TGTGCCAGCAGTTACGATGAGGTTAACTATGGCTACACCTTC; cdr3_aa: CASSYDEVNYGYTF
clone_size: once; d_call: TRBD2; v_call: TRBV7-2; j_call: TRBJ2-2; cdr3_nt: TGTGCCAGCAGCTTAGGCGGGGGGTCCACCGGGGAGCTGTTTTTT; cdr3_aa: CASSLGGGSTGELFF
clone_size: NA; d_call: NA; v_call: TRBV30; j_call: TRBJ2-2; cdr3_nt: TGTGCCTGGAAGTCTCTGGGGGCACAGAACACCGGGGAGCTGTTTTTT; cdr3_aa: CAWKSLGAQNTGELFF
clone_size: NA; d_call: TRBD1; v_call: TRBV19; j_call: TRBJ1-5; cdr3_nt: TGTGCCAGTAGTACCCGGACAGGGTTGTTAAATCAGCCCCAGCATTTT; cdr3_aa: CASSTRTGLLNQPQHF
clone_size: NA; d_call: NA; v_call: TRBV11-3; j_call: TRBJ2-7; cdr3_nt: TGTGCCAGCAGCTTAGGGGGACCGGGACAAGACTACGAGCAGTACTTC; cdr3_aa: CASSLGGPGQDYEQYF
clone_size: NA; d_call: NA; v_call: TRBV2; j_call: TRBJ1-6; cdr3_nt: TGTGCCAGCATAGCCCTGGCTACGGGGGGTAATTCACCCCTCCACTTT; cdr3_aa: CASIALATGGNSPLHF
clone_size: NA; d_call: TRBD2; v_call: TRBV29-1; j_call: TRBJ2-3; cdr3_nt: TGCAGCGTCCGGGGGGGTAGGACAGATACGCAGTATTTT; cdr3_aa: CSVRGGRTDTQYF
clone_size: NA; d_call: NA; v_call: TRBV5-5; j_call: TRBJ2-7; cdr3_nt: TGTGCCAGCAGCTTGGGAAAGGGGTCGGCCTACGAGCAGTACTTC; cdr3_aa: CASSLGKGSAYEQYF
clone_size: NA; d_call: TRBD1; v_call: TRBV30; j_call: TRBJ2-1; cdr3_nt: TGTGCCTGGGAACCAGGGGGTAAGAACAATGAGCAGTTCTTC; cdr3_aa: CAWEPGGKNNEQFF
clone_size: once; d_call: TRBD1; v_call: TRBV7-2; j_call: TRBJ1-3; cdr3_nt: TGTGCCAGCAGCTTATTAGGGCCCTACTCGACAGGGGCTGGAAACACCATATATTTT; cdr3_aa: CASSLLGPYSTGAGNTIYF
clone_size: NA; d_call: NA; v_call: TRBV19; j_call: TRBJ1-6; cdr3_nt: TGTGCCAGTAGTATGAGACAGAATTCACCCCTCCACTTT; cdr3_aa: CASSMRQNSPLHF
clone_size: NA; d_call: TRBD1; v_call: TRBV30; j_call: TRBJ1-4; cdr3_nt: TGTGCCTGGAGTGATAAAAAACAGGGGTACGGTGAAAAACTGTTTTTT; cdr3_aa: CAWSDKKQGYGEKLFF
clone_size: NA; d_call: NA; v_call: TRBV5-1; j_call: TRBJ2-2; cdr3_nt: TGCGCCAGCAGCTTGGAGACGGGAGTCGCCGGGGAGCTGTTTTTT; cdr3_aa: CASSLETGVAGELFF
clone_size: NA; d_call: NA; v_call: TRBV4-3; j_call: TRBJ1-3; cdr3_nt: TGCGCCAGCAGCCCCGGACAGAGCTCTGGAAACACCATATATTTT; cdr3_aa: CASSPGQSSGNTIYF
clone_size: NA; d_call: NA; v_call: TRBV5-8; j_call: TRBJ1-2; cdr3_nt: TGTGCCAGCAGCCAACGTGAGTTCGTCGGGGGCTACACCTTC; cdr3_aa: CASSQREFVGGYTF
clone_size: once; d_call: NA; v_call: TRBV7-2; j_call: TRBJ2-3; cdr3_nt: TGTGCCAGCAGCCCTTCCACAGATACGCAGTATTTT; cdr3_aa: CASSPSTDTQYF
clone_size: NA; d_call: NA; v_call: TRBV19; j_call: TRBJ1-4; cdr3_nt: TGTGCCAGTAGTATTGGGGCTGATGAAAAACTGTTTTTT; cdr3_aa: CASSIGADEKLFF
clone_size: NA; d_call: NA; v_call: TRBV5-5; j_call: TRBJ1-2; cdr3_nt: TGTGCCAGCAGCATCCAGGGGCCCCTCTATGGCTACACCTTC; cdr3_aa: CASSIQGPLYGYTF
clone_size: NA; d_call: NA; v_call: TRBV30; j_call: TRBJ1-1; cdr3_nt: TGTGCCTGGAGTCGAAACCAGGGGAACACTGAAGCTTTCTTT; cdr3_aa: CAWSRNQGNTEAFF
clone_size: NA; d_call: TRBD2; v_call: TRBV27; j_call: TRBJ2-1; cdr3_nt: TGTGCCAGCAGTTTATTCAGCCCCCAGACTAGCGGGGGGGACTCCTACAATGAGCAGTTCTTC; cdr3_aa: CASSLFSPQTSGGDSYNEQFF
clone_size: NA; d_call: NA; v_call: TRBV9; j_call: TRBJ2-1; cdr3_nt: TGTGCCAGCAGCGTCAGGGATATAGGGAACAATGAGCAGTTCTTC; cdr3_aa: CASSVRDIGNNEQFF
clone_size: NA; d_call: NA; v_call: TRBV2; j_call: TRBJ2-4; cdr3_nt: TGTGCCAGCAGTGGGGGGGTAGGAGACGTTTTGTTCCAAAACATTCAGTACTTC; cdr3_aa: CASSGGVGDVLFQNIQYF
clone_size: NA; d_call: NA; v_call: TRBV7-9; j_call: TRBJ1-4; cdr3_nt: TGTGCCAGCAGCGCAGGACAAGATAATGAAAAACTGTTTTTT; cdr3_aa: CASSAGQDNEKLFF
clone_size: NA; d_call: TRBD1; v_call: TRBV7-9; j_call: TRBJ2-7; cdr3_nt: TGTGCCAGCAGCTCGGACAGGGAGGTCTACGAGCAGTACTTC; cdr3_aa: CASSSDREVYEQYF
clone_size: NA; d_call: TRBD1; v_call: TRBV5-6; j_call: TRBJ1-1; cdr3_nt: TGTGCCAGCAGCCCCGGGACAGCCGTTATGAACACTGAAGCTTTCTTT; cdr3_aa: CASSPGTAVMNTEAFF
clone_size: NA; d_call: NA; v_call: TRBV19; j_call: TRBJ1-2; cdr3_nt: TGTGCCAGTAGTAATTTCCGGGGGTATGGCTACACCTTC; cdr3_aa: CASSNFRGYGYTF
clone_size: NA; d_call: NA; v_call: TRBV6-5; j_call: TRBJ1-1; cdr3_nt: TGTGCCAGCAGTCGAACAGGGACAACTGAAGCTTTCTTT; cdr3_aa: CASSRTGTTEAFF
clone_size: NA; d_call: NA; v_call: TRBV5-6; j_call: TRBJ2-7; cdr3_nt: TGTGCCAGCAGCTTGCTCAGATACGAGCAGTACTTC; cdr3_aa: CASSLLRYEQYF
clone_size: NA; d_call: NA; v_call: TRBV30; j_call: TRBJ1-5; cdr3_nt: TGTGCCTGGAGTGTAACCGGCGGGGGCAATCAGCCCCAGCATTTT; cdr3_aa: CAWSVTGGGNQPQHF
clone_size: NA; d_call: NA; v_call: TRBV20-1; j_call: TRBJ2-1; cdr3_nt: TGCAGTGCTAGCTCCGATGAGCAGTTCTTC; cdr3_aa: CSASSDEQFF
clone_size: NA; d_call: NA; v_call: TRBV5-1; j_call: TRBJ2-6; cdr3_nt: TGCGCCAGCAGCCCGCAGGGGGGACCCCGCTCTGGGGCCAACGTCCTGACTTTC; cdr3_aa: CASSPQGGPRSGANVLTF
clone_size: NA; d_call: NA; v_call: TRBV7-2; j_call: TRBJ1-1; cdr3_nt: TGTGCCAGCAGCTTTTCGGGGTCTGGGACTGAAGCTTTCTTT; cdr3_aa: CASSFSGSGTEAFF
clone_size: NA; d_call: TRBD2; v_call: TRBV27; j_call: TRBJ2-7; cdr3_nt: TGTGCCAGCAGTTCACCGGGACTAGCGGGGGTTCCCTACGAGCAGTACTTC; cdr3_aa: CASSSPGLAGVPYEQYF
clone_size: NA; d_call: NA; v_call: TRBV20-1; j_call: TRBJ1-2; cdr3_nt: TGCAGTGCTAGTGGGAGCGGCTACACCTTC; cdr3_aa: CSASGSGYTF
clone_size: NA; d_call: TRBD2; v_call: TRBV4-3; j_call: TRBJ2-3; cdr3_nt: TGCGCCAGCAGCCATTCGACGCGGGGGTCCGGAGATACGCAGTATTTT; cdr3_aa: CASSHSTRGSGDTQYF
clone_size: NA; d_call: TRBD1; v_call: TRBV2; j_call: TRBJ2-5; cdr3_nt: TGTGCCAGCAGTGGACAGACAGGGGGGCAAGAGACCCAGTACTTC; cdr3_aa: CASSGQTGGQETQYF
clone_size: NA; d_call: NA; v_call: TRBV11-3; j_call: TRBJ2-2; cdr3_nt: TGTGCCAGCAGCTCCGATTCAGGGTTCACCGGGGAGCTGTTTTTT; cdr3_aa: CASSSDSGFTGELFF